Listed here are 7 T cell receptor beta chains from one sample, sequenced in a study of control samples from healthy donors and cancer patients (dated by TCRdb to between 2020 and 2021). Library construction relied on the immunoSEQ multiplex PCR assay. TCRdb took over this immuneACCESS table, retaining in-frame rearrangements with V and J assigned. Such tables are incomplete; in checked studies, under half of the missing clones stem from an unresolved V gene, and the remainder is unexplained. The sample records 50,000 to 70,000 clones, approximately 85% of which are singletons. Approximately 3.8% of the sample is held by the ten biggest clonotypes. The sequencing input was blood. The receptor source for this set is a man aged 45 to 65 in good health.

V is TRBV5-4 and J is TRBJ2-1, with unresolved D. From germline, CDR1 is SGHNT and CDR2 YYREEE (reference sequence). V lost 1 base and J lost 4, with 6 bases in between. There are 13 residues in the CDR3. CDR3 nucleotide sequence: TGTGCCAGCAGCTTGACTGATTACAATGAGCAGTTCTTC. Translated, it gives CASSLTDYNEQFF.

This rearrangement joins TRBV5-1 to TRBJ2-7; maybe TRBD2 (5 bases). Looked up from germline, CDR1 is SGHRS and CDR2 is YFSETQ. The germline V and J ends were trimmed by 1 base and 6 bases, with 17 bases remaining between them. The length of the CDR3 is 15 residues. This chain's CDR3 is CASSLQDSPPSEQYF. In DNA form, the CDR3 reads TGCGCCAGCAGCTTGCAGGACTCTCCCCCGAGCGAGCAGTACTTC.

V and J are TRBV12-5 and TRBJ2-1; a possible D gene is TRBD2 (5 bases). This CDR3 has 11 residues. Per germline, CDR1 LGHNT and CDR2 FRNRAP. V lost 2 bases and J 16 bases, leaving 12 bases between the germline ends. The CDR3 here is CASGLTSEVFF. As DNA, the CDR3 is TGTGCTAGTGGTTTGACTAGTGAGGTTTTCTTC.

This clone was seen a handful of times. V gene TRBV6-2 or TRBV6-3 combines with J gene TRBJ1-1; D uncertain. The germline V and J ends were trimmed by 0 bases and 0 bases, with 8 bases remaining between them. The CDR3 totals 15 residues. Germline V lookup: CDR1 MNHEY, CDR2 SVGEGT. The chain's CDR3 is CASSYSAEMNTEAFF. The CDR3 DNA sequence: TGTGCCAGCAGTTACTCGGCAGAAATGAACACTGAAGCTTTCTTT.

This chain connects TRBV6-6 to TRBJ1-3, with D unresolved. The CDR3 has 13 amino acids. Trimming cost V 6 bases and J 1 base, with 7 bases left between them. The germline CDR1 and CDR2 sequences are MNHNY and SVGAGI (reference sequence). The CDR3 DNA reads TGTGCCAGCAGAGGAGGATCTGGAAACACCATATATTTT. This translates into CASRGGSGNTIYF.

The chain uses TRBV6-6 and TRBJ2-7; 13 positions agree with TRBD2. Germline V gives CDR1 MNHNY, CDR2 SVGAGI (reference sequence). This CDR3 spans 16 amino acids. V gave up 5 bases and J gave up 3 bases; unmatched junction bases: 7. The CDR3 DNA reads TGTGCCAGCAGTCAACGGACTAGCGGGAGATACTACGAGCAGTACTTC. Encoded protein: CASSQRTSGRYYEQYF.

J is TRBJ2-2 and V is TRBV7-9; 8 bases line up with TRBD1. The ends lost 1 base at V and 3 bases at J; junction bases unmatched: 4. The CDR3 has 16 amino acids. Germline V gene sequence: CDR1 SEHNR, CDR2 FQNEAQ (reference sequence). The CDR3: CASSLGGQVYTGELFF. CDR3 in DNA: TGTGCCAGCAGCTTAGGGGGACAGGTTTACACCGGGGAGCTGTTTTTT.